One sample yielded the 10 T cell receptor beta chains listed below, sequenced in a study of blood T cell repertoires in COVID-19. Produced via immunoSEQ multiplex PCR; TCRdb's table is partial and in-frame only. Here the sample spans about 390,000 clones, approximately 89% being singletons. Sequenced sample: peripheral blood. Receptor source: a woman aged 60-75 years with COVID-19, enrolled during active disease.

This clone was seen only a few times. V usage is TRBV9 and J usage is TRBJ1-1; D is undetermined. V lost 1 base to trimming and J lost 1 base, with 8 bases between them. Germline CDR1 is SGDLS and CDR2 is YYNGEE. The CDR3 has 14 amino acids. The CDR3 DNA follows: TGTGCCAGCAGCGTACTTCCGCGGAACACTGAAGCTTTCTTT. Translating it yields CASSVLPRNTEAFF.

The CDR3 sequence: CASTGTPNTGELFF. CDR3 DNA sequence: TGCGCCAGCACGGGGACACCGAACACCGGGGAGCTGTTTTTT. This sequence joins TRBV5-1 and TRBJ2-2; D may be TRBD1 (6 bases). Trimming left V 6 bases short and J 0 bases short, with 9 bases between. The CDR3 sequence is 14 residues long. The germline V gene encodes CDR1 SGHRS and CDR2 YFSETQ.

The sample holds a few counts of this clone. This chain joins TRBV11-3 and TRBJ2-1, with D tentatively TRBD2 (6 bases). The CDR3 length is 14 residues. Trimming removed 1 base at V and 8 bases at J, with 12 bases between. Germline lookup yields CDR1 SGHNT and CDR2 YENEEA. The chain's CDR3 is CASSLAGGTYEQFF. CDR3 coding DNA: TGTGCCAGCAGCTTAGCAGGCGGGACTTATGAGCAGTTCTTC.

The V call is TRBV28, the J call TRBJ2-4; possible D gene TRBD2, 5 bases. The V end was cut by 8 bases, the J end by 3 bases, with 17 bases between. The length of the CDR3 is 15 residues. Germline V lookup: CDR1 MDHEN, CDR2 SYDVKM. The CDR3 DNA reads TGTGCCAGCGGACGACACGGGATAGACAAAAACATTCAGTACTTC. Translation: CASGRHGIDKNIQYF.

This chain uses TRBV2 with TRBJ2-2, with a weak D call TRBD2 (6 bases). Germline CDR1 and CDR2: SNHLY and FYNNEI. With 9 bases removed from V and 0 bases from J, the gap between germline ends came to 11 bases. The CDR3 is made up of 14 amino acids. CDR3 coding DNA: TGTGCCAGTGGGGGGTCCGCGAACACCGGGGAGCTGTTTTTT. This translates into CASGGSANTGELFF. The variable domain in full, with the rest retrieved from reference TRBV2 and TRBJ2-2, is EPEVTQTPSHQVTQMGQEVILRCVPISNHLYFYWYRQILGQKVEFLVSFYNNEISEKSEIFDDQFSVERPDGSNFTLKIRSTKLEDSAMYFCASGGSANTGELFFGEGSRLTVL.

Turning to this clone: The same CDR3 arises from other DNA sequences in this sample as well. V is TRBV5-1 and J is TRBJ2-7; no firm D call. The CDR3 loop spans 12 amino acids. Germline V gene data show CDR1 as SGHRS and CDR2 as YFSETQ. Trimming stripped 3 bases from V and 4 bases from J, with 8 bases between. The CDR3 region is CASSSGGYEQYF. In DNA, the CDR3 is TGCGCCAGCAGCTCGGGTGGGTACGAGCAGTACTTC.

The rearrangement joins TRBV7-2 to TRBJ2-7; D possibly corresponds to TRBD1 (6 bases). The CDR3 has 15 amino acids. Germline CDR1 reads SGHTA; CDR2 reads FQGNSA. Trimming left V 3 bases short and J 3 bases short, with 15 bases between. In DNA, the CDR3 is TGTGCCAGCAGCTTGATCGTGGACAGAAGCTACGAGCAGTACTTC. Its translation is CASSLIVDRSYEQYF.

The chain recombines TRBV6-5 with TRBJ1-2; 10 bases agree with TRBD1. V lost 6 bases, J lost 7 bases, and 8 bases stayed unmatched. The CDR3 extends over 14 amino acids. The V gene's germline CDR1 is MNHEY and CDR2 SVGAGI. CDR3: CASSYTGQGGGYTF. DNA for the CDR3: TGTGCCAGCAGCTACACTGGACAGGGGGGTGGCTACACCTTC.

The J gene is TRBJ1-1, the V gene TRBV6-1; TRBD1 matches at 9 bases. Germline V CDR1 and CDR2: MNHNS, SASEGT. After removal of 0 bases from V and 3 bases from J, the junction contained 14 bases not matched to a gene. The CDR3 extends over 19 amino acids. Here the CDR3 DNA reads TGTGCCAGCAGTGAAGCGGGTCGGGACAGGGTTCTGGATGACACTGAAGCTTTCTTT. Protein sequence: CASSEAGRDRVLDDTEAFF.

This clone was seen many times. The chain has TRBV30 and TRBJ1-1; the D gene is possibly TRBD1 (5 bases). Between the trimmed V and J ends, which lost 2 bases and 0 bases, there was a span of 7 bases. Germline assignment: CDR1 GTSNPN and CDR2 SVGIG (reference sequence). CDR3 length equals 13 residues. The DNA for the CDR3 is TGTGCCTGGAGTATGACAGTGAACACTGAAGCTTTCTTT. This gives the protein CAWSMTVNTEAFF.